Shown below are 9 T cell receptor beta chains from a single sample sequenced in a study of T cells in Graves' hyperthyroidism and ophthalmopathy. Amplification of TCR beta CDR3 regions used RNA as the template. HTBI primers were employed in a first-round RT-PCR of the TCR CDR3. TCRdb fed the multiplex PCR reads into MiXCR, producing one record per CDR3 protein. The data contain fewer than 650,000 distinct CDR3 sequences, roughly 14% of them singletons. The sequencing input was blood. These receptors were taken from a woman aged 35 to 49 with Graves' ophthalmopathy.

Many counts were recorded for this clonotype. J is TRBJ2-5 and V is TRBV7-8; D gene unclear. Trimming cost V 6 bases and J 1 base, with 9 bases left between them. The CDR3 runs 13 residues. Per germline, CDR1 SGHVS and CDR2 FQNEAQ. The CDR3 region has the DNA TGTGCCAGCAGACTCCTTACCCAAGAGACCCAGTACTTC. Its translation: CASRLLTQETQYF.

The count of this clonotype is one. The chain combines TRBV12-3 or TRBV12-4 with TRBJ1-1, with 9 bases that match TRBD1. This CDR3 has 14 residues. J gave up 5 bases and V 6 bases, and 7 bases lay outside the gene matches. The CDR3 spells CASRPTGGRTEAFF. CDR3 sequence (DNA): TGTGCCAGCAGACCCACAGGGGGCCGAACTGAAGCTTTCTTT.

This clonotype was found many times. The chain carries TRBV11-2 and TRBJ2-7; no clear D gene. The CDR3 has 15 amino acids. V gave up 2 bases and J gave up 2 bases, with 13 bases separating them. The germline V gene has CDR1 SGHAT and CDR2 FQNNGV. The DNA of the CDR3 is TGTGCCAGCAGCTTAAGTGTTGGAGTTACCTACGAGCAGTACTTC. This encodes CASSLSVGVTYEQYF.

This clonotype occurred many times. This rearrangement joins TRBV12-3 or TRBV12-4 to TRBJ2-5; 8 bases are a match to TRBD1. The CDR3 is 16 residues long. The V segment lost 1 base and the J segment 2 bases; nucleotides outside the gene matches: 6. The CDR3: CASSLGDRSLQETQYF. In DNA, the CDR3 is TGTGCCAGCAGTTTAGGGGACAGGAGTTTACAAGAGACCCAGTACTTC.

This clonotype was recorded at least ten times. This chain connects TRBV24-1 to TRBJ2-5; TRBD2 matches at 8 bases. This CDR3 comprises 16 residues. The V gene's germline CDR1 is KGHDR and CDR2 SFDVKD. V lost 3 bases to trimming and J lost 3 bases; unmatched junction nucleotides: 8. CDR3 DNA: TGTGCCACCAGTGATGCCCTCGGGCGGGGGGAAGAGACCCAGTACTTC. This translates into CATSDALGRGEETQYF.

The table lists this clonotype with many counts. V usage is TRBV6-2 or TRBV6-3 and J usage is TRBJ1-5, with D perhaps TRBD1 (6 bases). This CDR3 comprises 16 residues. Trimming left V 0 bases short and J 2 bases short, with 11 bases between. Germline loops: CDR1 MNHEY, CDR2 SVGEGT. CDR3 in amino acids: CASSYSGARGNQPQHF. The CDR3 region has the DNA TGTGCCAGCAGTTACTCGGGGGCTAGGGGCAATCAGCCCCAGCATTTT.

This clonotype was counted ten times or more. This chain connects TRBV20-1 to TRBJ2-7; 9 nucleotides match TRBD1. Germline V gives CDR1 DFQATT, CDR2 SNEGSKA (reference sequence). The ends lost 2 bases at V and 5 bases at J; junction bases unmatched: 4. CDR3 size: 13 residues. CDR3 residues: CSARRTGVNEQYF. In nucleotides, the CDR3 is TGCAGTGCTAGACGGACAGGGGTAAACGAGCAGTACTTC.

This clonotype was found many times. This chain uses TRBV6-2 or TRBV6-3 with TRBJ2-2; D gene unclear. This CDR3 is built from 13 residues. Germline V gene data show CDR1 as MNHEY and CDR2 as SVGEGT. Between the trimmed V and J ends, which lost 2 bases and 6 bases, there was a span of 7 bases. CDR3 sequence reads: CASSYEGPGELFF. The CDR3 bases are TGTGCCAGCAGTTACGAAGGGCCCGGGGAGCTGTTTTTT.

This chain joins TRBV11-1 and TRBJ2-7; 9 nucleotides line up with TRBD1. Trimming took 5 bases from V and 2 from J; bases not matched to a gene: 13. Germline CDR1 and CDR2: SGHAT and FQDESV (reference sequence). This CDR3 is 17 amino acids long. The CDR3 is CASSPGQGLGRPYEQYF. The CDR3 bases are TGTGCCAGCAGCCCAGGACAGGGGTTGGGGCGACCCTACGAGCAGTACTTC.